These T cell receptor beta chains were read from a single sample in a study of OX40 agonist ivuxolimab in advanced cancers. Clones were sequenced by immunoSEQ multiplex PCR, and TCRdb holds only the in-frame ones, with some missing. The data hold roughly 73,000 clones, with roughly 88% observed a single time. The material was CD4+ or CD8+ T cells sorted from blood, obtained in a trial of the OX40 agonist ivuxolimab. These receptors originate from an adult with an advanced solid tumor such as melanoma, head and neck, liver or kidney cancer. The CDR3 runs from the conserved cysteine through the conserved F or W. Fields, in order: J gene, clone size, V gene, D gene, CDR3 DNA, CDR3 protein. A D gene is named only where the DNA matches it firmly. Expanded clones are given a class, and other clones once, few, many or no size at all.

j_gene: TRBJ2-1; abundance: .; v_gene: TRBV11-3; d_gene: TRBD1; CDR3nt: TGTGCCAGCAGCCCCCAGGGGGTTCTGCAGTTCTTC; CDR3aa: CASSPQGVLQFF
j_gene: TRBJ2-7; abundance: once; v_gene: TRBV30; d_gene: .; CDR3nt: TGTGCCTGGACATTAGGGACACTCACCTACGAGCAGTACTTC; CDR3aa: CAWTLGTLTYEQYF
j_gene: TRBJ2-2; abundance: .; v_gene: TRBV28; d_gene: .; CDR3nt: TGTGCCAGCAGGCCCCGCAGGGACACCGGGGAGCTGTTTTTT; CDR3aa: CASRPRRDTGELFF
j_gene: TRBJ2-2; abundance: .; v_gene: TRBV6-4; d_gene: .; CDR3nt: TGTGCCAGCAGAGGGGAATCCACCGGGGAGCTGTTTTTT; CDR3aa: CASRGESTGELFF
j_gene: TRBJ2-1; abundance: .; v_gene: TRBV29-1; d_gene: TRBD2; CDR3nt: TGCAGCGGTGCCGCCGGGACTAGCGGGAACAATGAGCAGTTCTTC; CDR3aa: CSGAAGTSGNNEQFF
j_gene: TRBJ1-1; abundance: .; v_gene: TRBV7-9; d_gene: TRBD1; CDR3nt: TGTGCCAGCAGCCCGTGGGAGGGGGCGCCTGGGGACACTGAAGCTTTCTTT; CDR3aa: CASSPWEGAPGDTEAFF
j_gene: TRBJ2-2; abundance: once; v_gene: TRBV9; d_gene: .; CDR3nt: TGTGCCAGCAGCGTCCGAGAATTTAGGGGGGAGCTGTTTTTT; CDR3aa: CASSVREFRGELFF
j_gene: TRBJ1-4; abundance: .; v_gene: TRBV7-8; d_gene: .; CDR3nt: TGTGCCAGCAGCTTAGTCCTCCGGGACGCAACTAATGAAAAACTGTTTTTT; CDR3aa: CASSLVLRDATNEKLFF
j_gene: TRBJ1-4; abundance: .; v_gene: TRBV29-1; d_gene: TRBD1; CDR3nt: TGCAGCGGTGACAGGGGAGGGGAACTGTTTTTT; CDR3aa: CSGDRGGELFF
j_gene: TRBJ1-2; abundance: .; v_gene: TRBV29-1; d_gene: TRBD1; CDR3nt: TGCAGCGCCGGAAGGGACAGCTACTATGGCTACACCTTC; CDR3aa: CSAGRDSYYGYTF
j_gene: TRBJ1-1; abundance: .; v_gene: TRBV6-5; d_gene: TRBD1; CDR3nt: TGTGCCAGCAGTACCAGACAGGGAATTAAAGCTTTCTTT; CDR3aa: CASSTRQGIKAFF
j_gene: TRBJ2-1; abundance: .; v_gene: TRBV19; d_gene: TRBD2; CDR3nt: TGTGCCAGTAGTATAGCTAGCGGATACTACAATGAGCAGTTCTTC; CDR3aa: CASSIASGYYNEQFF
j_gene: TRBJ1-2; abundance: .; v_gene: TRBV19; d_gene: .; CDR3nt: TGTGCCAGTAGTATCCCTACAGGGAGCTACACCTTC; CDR3aa: CASSIPTGSYTF
j_gene: TRBJ2-2; abundance: .; v_gene: TRBV25-1; d_gene: .; CDR3nt: TGTGCCAGCAGTGTAACTAGCTTGGGCACCGGGGAGCTGTTTTTT; CDR3aa: CASSVTSLGTGELFF
j_gene: TRBJ2-3; abundance: .; v_gene: TRBV28; d_gene: .; CDR3nt: TGTGCCAGCAGCCCCGGGAAGGGGGGCACAGATACGCAGTATTTT; CDR3aa: CASSPGKGGTDTQYF
j_gene: TRBJ2-1; abundance: .; v_gene: TRBV5-5; d_gene: .; CDR3nt: TGTGCCAGCAGCTTGGAGGCCTGGGGAGGCCGTGAGCAGTTCTTC; CDR3aa: CASSLEAWGGREQFF